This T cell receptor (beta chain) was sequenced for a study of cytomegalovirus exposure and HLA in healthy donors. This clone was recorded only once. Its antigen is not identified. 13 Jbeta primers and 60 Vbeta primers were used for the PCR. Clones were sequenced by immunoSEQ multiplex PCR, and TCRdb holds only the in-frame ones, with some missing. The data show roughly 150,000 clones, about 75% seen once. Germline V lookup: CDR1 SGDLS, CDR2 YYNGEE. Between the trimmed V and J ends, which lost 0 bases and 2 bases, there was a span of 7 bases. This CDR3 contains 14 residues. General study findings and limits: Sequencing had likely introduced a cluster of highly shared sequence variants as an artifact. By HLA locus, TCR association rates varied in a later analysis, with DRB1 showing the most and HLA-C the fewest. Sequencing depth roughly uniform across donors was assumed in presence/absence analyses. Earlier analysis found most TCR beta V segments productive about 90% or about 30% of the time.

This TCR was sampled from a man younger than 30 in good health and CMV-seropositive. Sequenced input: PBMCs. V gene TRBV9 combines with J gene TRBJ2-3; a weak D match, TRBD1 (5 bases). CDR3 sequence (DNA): TGTGCCAGCAGCGTAGGGGGCTCCACAGATACGCAGTATTTT. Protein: CASSVGGSTDTQYF.